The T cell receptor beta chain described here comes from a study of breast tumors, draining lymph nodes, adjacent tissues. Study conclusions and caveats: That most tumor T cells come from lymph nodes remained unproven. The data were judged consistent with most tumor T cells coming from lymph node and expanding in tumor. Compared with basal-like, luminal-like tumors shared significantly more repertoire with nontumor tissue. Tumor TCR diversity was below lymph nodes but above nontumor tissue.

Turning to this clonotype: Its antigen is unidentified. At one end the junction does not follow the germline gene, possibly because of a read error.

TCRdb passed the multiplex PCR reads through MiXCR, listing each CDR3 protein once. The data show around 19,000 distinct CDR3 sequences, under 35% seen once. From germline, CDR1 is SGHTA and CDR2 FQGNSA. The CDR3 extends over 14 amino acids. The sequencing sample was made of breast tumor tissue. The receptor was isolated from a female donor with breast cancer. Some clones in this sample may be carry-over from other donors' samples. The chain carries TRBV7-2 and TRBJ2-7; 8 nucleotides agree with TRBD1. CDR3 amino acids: CAGSLWQGADEQYF. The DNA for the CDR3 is TGTGCCGGCAGCTTATGGCAGGGGGCGGACGAGCAGTACTTC.